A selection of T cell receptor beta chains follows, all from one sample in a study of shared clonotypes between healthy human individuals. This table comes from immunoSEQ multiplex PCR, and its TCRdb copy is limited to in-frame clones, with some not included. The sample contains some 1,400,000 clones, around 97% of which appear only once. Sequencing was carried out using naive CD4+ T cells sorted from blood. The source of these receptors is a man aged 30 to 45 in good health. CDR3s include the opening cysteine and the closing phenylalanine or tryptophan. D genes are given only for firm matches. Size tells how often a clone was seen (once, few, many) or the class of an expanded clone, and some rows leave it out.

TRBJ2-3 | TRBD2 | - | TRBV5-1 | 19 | CASSTGLAGVEESTDTQYF | TGCGCCAGCAGCACGGGACTAGCGGGAGTGGAAGAAAGCACAGATACGCAGTATTTT
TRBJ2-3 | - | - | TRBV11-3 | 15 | CASSLGTTPTDTQYF | TGTGCCAGCAGCTTAGGAACTACACCCACAGATACGCAGTATTTT
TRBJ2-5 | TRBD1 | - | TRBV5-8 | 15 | CASRKGTGAPETQYF | TGTGCCAGCAGAAAAGGGACAGGGGCTCCCGAGACCCAGTACTTC
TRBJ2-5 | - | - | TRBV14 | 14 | CASSPRFGGETQYF | TGTGCCAGCAGCCCTCGCTTCGGGGGCGAGACCCAGTACTTC
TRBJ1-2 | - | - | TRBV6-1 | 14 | CASSEVWGRGGYTF | TGTGCCAGCAGTGAAGTCTGGGGGCGAGGGGGCTACACCTTC
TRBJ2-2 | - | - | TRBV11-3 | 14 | CASSLDPNTGELFF | TGTGCCAGCAGCTTAGACCCGAACACCGGGGAGCTGTTTTTT
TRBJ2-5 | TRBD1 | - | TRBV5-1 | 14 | CASSGNRGEETQYF | TGCGCCAGCAGCGGAAACAGGGGGGAAGAGACCCAGTACTTC
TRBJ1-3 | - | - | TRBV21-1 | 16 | CASSKEGQGSGSTIYF | TGTGCCAGCAGCAAAGAAGGACAGGGGAGTGGGAGCACCATATATTTT
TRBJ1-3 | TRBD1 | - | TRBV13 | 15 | CASSSGTGVKNTIYF | TGTGCCAGCAGCTCCGGGACAGGGGTTAAGAACACCATATATTTT
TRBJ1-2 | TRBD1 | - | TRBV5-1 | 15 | CASSPGTGKSYGYTF | TGCGCCAGCAGCCCCGGGACAGGGAAGTCCTATGGCTACACCTTC
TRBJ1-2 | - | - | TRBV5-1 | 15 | CASSLGAGFDYGYTF | TGCGCCAGCAGCTTGGGGGCAGGTTTCGACTATGGCTACACCTTC
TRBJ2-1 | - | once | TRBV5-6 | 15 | CASSLPGVGYNEQFF | TGTGCCAGCAGCTTGCCGGGAGTGGGCTACAATGAGCAGTTCTTC
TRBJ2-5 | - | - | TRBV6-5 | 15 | CASSHPGGGGETQYF | TGTGCCAGCTCTCACCCCGGGGGAGGTGGTGAGACCCAGTACTTC
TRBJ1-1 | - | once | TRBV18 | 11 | CASSPGREAFF | TGTGCCAGCTCACCAGGGAGGGAAGCTTTCTTT
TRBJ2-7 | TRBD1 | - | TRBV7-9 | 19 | CASSSRHGTVSLPIYEQYF | TGTGCCAGCAGCTCAAGGCACGGGACAGTCAGCCTGCCTATCTACGAGCAGTACTTC
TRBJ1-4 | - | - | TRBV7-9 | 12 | CASSWSNEKLFF | TGTGCCAGCAGCTGGAGTAATGAAAAACTGTTTTTT
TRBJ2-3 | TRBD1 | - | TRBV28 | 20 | CASTYPTGTGGGRNTDTQYF | TGTGCCAGCACCTATCCGACCGGGACAGGGGGGGGCAGGAACACAGATACGCAGTATTTT
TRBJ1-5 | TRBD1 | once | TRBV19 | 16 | CASSDQGGLSNQPQHF | TGTGCCAGTAGTGACCAGGGGGGACTCAGCAATCAGCCCCAGCATTTT
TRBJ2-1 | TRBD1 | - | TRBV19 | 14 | CASRPRTGNNEQFF | TGTGCCAGTAGGCCACGGACAGGCAACAATGAGCAGTTCTTC
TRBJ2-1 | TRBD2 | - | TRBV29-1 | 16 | CSVPSGTSGKYNEQFF | TGCAGCGTCCCCTCCGGGACTAGCGGGAAGTACAATGAGCAGTTCTTC
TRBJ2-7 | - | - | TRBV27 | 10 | CASKRVEQYF | TGTGCCAGCAAGCGGGTGGAGCAGTACTTC
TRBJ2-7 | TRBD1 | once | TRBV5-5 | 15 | CASSRGGSKSYEQYF | TGTGCCAGCAGTCGAGGGGGCAGTAAGTCCTACGAGCAGTACTTC
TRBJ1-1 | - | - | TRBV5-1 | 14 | CASSLGVVNTEAFF | TGCGCCAGCAGCTTGGGCGTCGTGAACACTGAAGCTTTCTTT
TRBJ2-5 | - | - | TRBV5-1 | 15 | CASRNRRPAGETQYF | TGCGCCAGCAGAAATCGACGGCCGGCGGGAGAGACCCAGTACTTC
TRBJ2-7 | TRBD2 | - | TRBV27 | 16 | CASSPRTSGRVYEQYF | TGTGCCAGCAGTCCGAGGACTAGCGGGAGGGTCTACGAGCAGTACTTC
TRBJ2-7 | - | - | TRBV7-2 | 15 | CASGLRGEVPYEQYF | TGTGCCAGCGGTTTAAGGGGGGAGGTTCCCTACGAGCAGTACTTC
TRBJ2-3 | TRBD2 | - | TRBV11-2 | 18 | CASSLAPVSGGRAITQYF | TGTGCCAGCAGCTTAGCCCCGGTATCGGGCGGGAGGGCCATTACGCAGTATTTT
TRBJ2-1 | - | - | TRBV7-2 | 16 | CASSLQTGEGYNEQFF | TGTGCCAGCAGCTTACAGACAGGGGAGGGGTACAATGAGCAGTTCTTC
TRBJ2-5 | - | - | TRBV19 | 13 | CATSPNYQETQYF | TGTGCCACCTCGCCTAACTACCAAGAGACCCAGTACTTC
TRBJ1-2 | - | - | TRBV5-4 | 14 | CASSLDLTNYGYTF | TGTGCCAGCAGCTTGGACCTGACTAACTATGGCTACACCTTC
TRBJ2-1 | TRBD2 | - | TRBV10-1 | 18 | CASSDSSGSWKSRYEQFF | TGCGCCAGCAGTGATTCTAGCGGGAGTTGGAAATCCCGGTATGAGCAGTTCTTC
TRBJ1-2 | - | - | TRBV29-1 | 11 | CSTYRDYGYTF | TGCAGCACCTACAGGGACTATGGCTACACCTTC
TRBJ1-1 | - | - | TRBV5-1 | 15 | CASSLEVGVSTEAFF | TGCGCCAGCAGCTTGGAGGTAGGGGTCTCCACTGAAGCTTTCTTT
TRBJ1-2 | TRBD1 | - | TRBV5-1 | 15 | CASSLEGTGSYGYTF | TGCGCCAGCAGCTTGGAAGGGACAGGGAGCTATGGCTACACCTTC
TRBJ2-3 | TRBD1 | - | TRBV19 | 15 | CASSKGQGSTDTQYF | TGTGCCAGTAGTAAGGGACAGGGTAGCACAGATACGCAGTATTTT
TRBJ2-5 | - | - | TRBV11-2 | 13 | CASKTSGAETQYF | TGTGCCAGCAAGACCTCGGGGGCGGAGACCCAGTACTTC
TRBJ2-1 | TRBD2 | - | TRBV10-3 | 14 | CAIGRLAGHNEQFF | TGTGCCATCGGTAGACTAGCGGGGCACAATGAGCAGTTCTTC
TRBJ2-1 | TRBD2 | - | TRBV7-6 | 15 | CASSLLTSAKNEQFF | TGTGCCAGCAGCTTGTTGACTAGCGCTAAAAATGAGCAGTTCTTC
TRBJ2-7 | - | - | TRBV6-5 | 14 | CASSGVRGSYEQYF | TGTGCCAGCAGCGGGGTACGGGGCTCCTACGAGCAGTACTTC
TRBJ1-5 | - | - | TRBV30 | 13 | CAWSESSNQPQHF | TGTGCCTGGAGTGAGTCCAGCAATCAGCCCCAGCATTTT
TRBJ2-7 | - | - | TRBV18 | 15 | CASSPTSSGWSEQYF | TGTGCCAGCTCACCTACAAGTAGTGGTTGGTCCGAGCAGTACTTC
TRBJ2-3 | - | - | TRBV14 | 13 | CASSQVGADTQYF | TGTGCCAGCAGCCAAGTAGGGGCAGATACGCAGTATTTT
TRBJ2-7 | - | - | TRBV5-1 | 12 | CASSLDGNEQYF | TGCGCCAGCAGCTTGGACGGGAACGAGCAGTACTTC
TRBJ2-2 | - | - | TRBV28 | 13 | CASSLGKFGELFF | TGTGCCAGCAGTTTAGGGAAGTTCGGGGAGCTGTTTTTT
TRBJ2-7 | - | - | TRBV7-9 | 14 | CASSLKRPVDEQYF | TGTGCCAGCAGCTTAAAGCGGCCTGTCGACGAGCAGTACTTC